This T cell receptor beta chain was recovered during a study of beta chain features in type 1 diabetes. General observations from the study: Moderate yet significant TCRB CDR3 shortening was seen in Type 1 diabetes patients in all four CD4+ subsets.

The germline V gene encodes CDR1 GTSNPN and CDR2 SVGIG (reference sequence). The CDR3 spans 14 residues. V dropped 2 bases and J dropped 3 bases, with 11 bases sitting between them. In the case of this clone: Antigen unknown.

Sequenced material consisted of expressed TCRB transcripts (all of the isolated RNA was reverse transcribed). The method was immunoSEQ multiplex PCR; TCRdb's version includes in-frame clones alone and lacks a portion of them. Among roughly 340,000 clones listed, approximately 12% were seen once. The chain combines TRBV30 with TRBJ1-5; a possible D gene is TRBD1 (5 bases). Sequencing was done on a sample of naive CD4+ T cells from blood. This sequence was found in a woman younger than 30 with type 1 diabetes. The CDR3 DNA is TGTGCCTGGAGTTCAACAGGTAACAATCAGCCCCAGCATTTT. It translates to CAWSSTGNNQPQHF.